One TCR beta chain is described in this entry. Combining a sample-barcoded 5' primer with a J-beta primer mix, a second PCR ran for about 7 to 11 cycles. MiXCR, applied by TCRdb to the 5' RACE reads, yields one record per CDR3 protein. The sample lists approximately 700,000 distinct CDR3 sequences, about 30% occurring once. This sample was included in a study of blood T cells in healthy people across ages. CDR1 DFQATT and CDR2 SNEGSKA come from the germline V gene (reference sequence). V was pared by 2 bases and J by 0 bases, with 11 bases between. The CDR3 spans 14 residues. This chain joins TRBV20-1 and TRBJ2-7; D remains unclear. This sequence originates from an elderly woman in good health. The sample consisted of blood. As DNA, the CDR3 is TGCAGTGCTAGAAGGGTTCAGTCCTCCTACGAGCAGTACTTC. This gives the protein CSARRVQSSYEQYF.